The 20 T cell receptor beta chains presented below share a single source sample, sequenced in a study of T cells in Graves' hyperthyroidism and ophthalmopathy. Researchers amplified the TCR beta CDR3 regions from RNA transcripts. RT-PCR in the first round (using the HTBI primer set) targeted the TCR CDR3. Via MiXCR, TCRdb re-called the multiplex PCR reads, giving one row per CDR3 protein. The sample has about 610,000 distinct CDR3 sequences, more than 15% seen once. The specimen was blood. The receptors originated from a woman between 40 and 50 years old with Graves' ophthalmopathy.

This clonotype was picked up many times. The V and J genes are TRBV7-9 and TRBJ2-1; 9 bases are a match to TRBD1. J lost 4 bases, V lost 5 bases, and 12 bases had no gene match. Germline assignment: CDR1 SEHNR and CDR2 FQNEAQ (reference sequence). This CDR3 is 17 amino acids long. The CDR3 coding sequence is TGTGCCAGCAGCGCAAAGGGACAGGGAGGGGCATACAATGAGCAGTTCTTC. Amino acid sequence: CASSAKGQGGAYNEQFF.

This sequence joins TRBV20-1 and TRBJ1-6; D call uncertain. Germline V gives CDR1 DFQATT, CDR2 SNEGSKA (reference sequence). Trimming removed 5 bases from V and 9 bases from J, with 20 bases in between. The CDR3 totals 15 residues. The CDR3 nucleotides read TGCAGTGCTCCCCGCCCGACGGAGGCGGGTTCACCCCTCCACTTT. Its translation: CSAPRPTEAGSPLHF.

This clonotype was detected a few times. V is TRBV10-3 and J is TRBJ1-1; possible D gene TRBD1, 5 bases. This CDR3 region has 14 residues. Germline lookup yields CDR1 ENHRY and CDR2 SYGVKD. V was cut by 6 bases and J by 1 base, with 12 bases left in between. The CDR3 spells CAISAGTGNTEAFF. DNA of the CDR3: TGTGCCATCAGCGCTGGGACGGGGAACACTGAAGCTTTCTTT.

This clonotype was detected ten times or more. The chain couples TRBV12-5 to TRBJ2-1; 7 bases are a match to TRBD1. The CDR3 is made up of 16 amino acids. Germline V gene data show CDR1 as LGHNT and CDR2 as FRNRAP. J lost 8 bases, V lost 5 bases, and 15 bases had no gene match. This CDR3 reads CASGPPGQPTVHEQFF. Written as DNA, the CDR3 is TGTGCTAGTGGTCCCCCGGGACAGCCTACCGTCCATGAGCAGTTCTTC.

This clonotype was counted at least ten times. The chain links TRBV20-1 to TRBJ2-7; 8 nucleotides agree with TRBD2. Trimming at V came to 2 bases and at J to 1 base, leaving 16 bases not matched to a gene. The CDR3 has 18 residues. Germline V gene sequence: CDR1 DFQATT, CDR2 SNEGSKA (reference sequence). CDR3 loop: CSARSPSSGTPLSYEQYF. The CDR3 DNA follows: TGCAGTGCTAGATCCCCGAGTAGCGGGACACCTCTTTCCTACGAGCAGTACTTC.

This clonotype was observed at least ten times. This chain joins TRBV12-3 or TRBV12-4 and TRBJ2-1; possibly TRBD1 for D (6 bases). This CDR3 comprises 15 residues. Trimming took off 1 base at V and 9 bases at J, with 16 bases between the two ends. CDR3 sequence reads: CASSLGRIAGAEQFF. Written as DNA, the CDR3 is TGTGCCAGCAGTTTAGGTAGGATTGCAGGGGCTGAGCAGTTCTTC.

This chain links TRBV6-1 with TRBJ2-7, with 8 bases lining up with TRBD2. J gave up 7 bases and V 5 bases, and 13 bases lay outside the gene matches. Looked up from germline, CDR1 is MNHNS and CDR2 is SASEGT. This CDR3 is 15 amino acids long. CDR3: CASSPREGEGFEQYF. DNA for the CDR3: TGTGCCAGCAGTCCCCGGGAGGGAGAAGGGTTTGAGCAGTACTTC.

This clonotype was seen many times. The J gene is TRBJ2-3, the V gene TRBV5-5, with 9 positions matching TRBD2. Germline loops: CDR1 SGHKS, CDR2 YYEKEE (reference sequence). The CDR3 extends over 16 amino acids. V dropped 5 bases and J dropped 2; count of bases not matched to a gene: 9. CDR3 residues: CASSQGQREATDTQYF. The CDR3 coding sequence is TGTGCCAGCAGTCAGGGCCAGCGGGAGGCCACAGATACGCAGTATTTT. Complete variable domain (other parts from reference TRBV5-5 and TRBJ2-3): DAGVTQSPTHLIKTRGQQVTLRCSPISGHKSVSWYQQVLGQGPQFIFQYYEKEERGRGNFPDRFSARQFPNYSSELNVNALLLGDSALYLCASSQGQREATDTQYFGPGTRLTVL.

This clonotype was counted many times. V usage is TRBV12-3 or TRBV12-4 and J usage is TRBJ1-6; D call uncertain. The CDR3 contains 14 residues. Trimming cost V 3 bases and J 10 bases, with 13 bases left between them. CDR3 nucleotide sequence: TGTGCCAGCAGTTTGGGCGGGAATTTCTCACCCCTCCACTTT. The encoded protein is CASSLGGNFSPLHF.

This chain links TRBV6-1 with TRBJ1-1, with 10 bases fitting TRBD1. The germline V gene has CDR1 MNHNS and CDR2 SASEGT. This CDR3 contains 11 residues. The trim removed 8 bases at V and 11 bases at J, leaving 5 bases unmatched. The CDR3 bases are TGTGCCAGCGGGACAGGGGATTCCGCTTTCTTT. Protein: CASGTGDSAFF.

V and J are TRBV4-1 and TRBJ2-5, with D perhaps matching TRBD2 (6 bases). Germline V gene lookup returns CDR1 MGHRA and CDR2 YSYEKL. This CDR3 comprises 16 residues. The germline V and J ends were trimmed by 1 base and 5 bases, with 17 bases remaining between them. The CDR3 DNA follows: TGCGCCAGCAGCCAAGGAGCCAGACGGGGGAAGGAGACCCAGTACTTC. It specifies CASSQGARRGKETQYF.

The chain employs TRBV14 and TRBJ2-3, with D unresolved. The CDR3 runs to 14 residues. Germline V gene lookup returns CDR1 SGHDN and CDR2 FVKESK. Trimming removed 1 base from V and 2 bases from J, with 7 bases in between. CDR3 residues: CASSQAQVTDTQYF. Written as DNA, the CDR3 is TGTGCCAGCAGCCAAGCCCAAGTCACAGATACGCAGTATTTT.

This clonotype was seen a few times. A much bigger clone sits one base away, suggesting this may be a read error. The chain recombines TRBV28 with TRBJ2-5; possible D gene TRBD1, 6 bases. V was trimmed by 6 bases and J by 4 bases, leaving 21 bases between them. The germline V gene has CDR1 MDHEN and CDR2 SYDVKM. The CDR3 spans 16 residues. As DNA, the CDR3 is TGTGCCAGCAGCCCCCTAGGACAGCCGACCCGAGAGACCCAGTACTTC. Amino acid sequence: CASSPLGQPTRETQYF. Drawing the rest from reference TRBV28 and TRBJ2-5, the complete variable domain is DVKVTQSSRYLVKRTGEKVFLECVQDMDHENMFWYRQDPGLGLRLIYFSYDVKMKEKGDIPEGYSVSREKKERFSLILESASTNQTSMYLCASSPLGQPTRETQYFGPGTRLLVL.

This clonotype appeared many times. V usage is TRBV12-3 or TRBV12-4 and J usage is TRBJ1-2; the D gene is possibly TRBD1 (5 bases). The CDR3 totals 13 residues. The V end lost 7 bases, the J end lost 6 bases, and 15 bases lay between the germline ends. In nucleotides, the CDR3 is TGTGCCAGCACCCTCCGGGGGTACGATGGCTACACCTTC. It codes for CASTLRGYDGYTF.

V and J are TRBV5-6 and TRBJ2-4; D gene uncertain. CDR1 is SGHDT and CDR2 is YYEEEE in the germline V gene. Between the trimmed V and J ends, which lost 7 bases and 5 bases, there was a span of 16 bases. The CDR3 consists of 14 residues. The CDR3 coding sequence is TGTGCCAGCTCCCCGCTAGGGATCGAAAACATTCAGTACTTC. Its protein product is CASSPLGIENIQYF. Together with reference TRBV5-6 and TRBJ2-4, the CDR3 gives the full variable domain: DAGVTQSPTHLIKTRGQQVTLRCSPKSGHDTVSWYQQALGQGPQFIFQYYEEEERQRGNFPDRFSGHQFPNYSSELNVNALLLGDSALYLCASSPLGIENIQYFGAGTRLSVL.

This clonotype was counted a few times. This chain uses TRBV7-9 with TRBJ2-3, with 8 bases lining up with TRBD1. The CDR3 sequence is 16 residues long. Germline-derived CDR1 and CDR2 are SEHNR and FQNEAQ (reference sequence). The V and J ends lost 6 bases and 0 bases, in that order; junction bases with no gene match: 8. This chain's CDR3 is CASSPNRQGSTDTQYF. In nucleotides, the CDR3 is TGTGCCAGCAGTCCAAATCGACAGGGGAGCACAGATACGCAGTATTTT.

The chain joins TRBV28 to TRBJ1-2; a weak D match, TRBD1 (5 bases). In germline, CDR1 is MDHEN, CDR2 SYDVKM. CDR3 length: 15 residues. V shed 2 bases and J shed 2 bases, with 12 bases lying between them. CDR3 nucleotides: TGTGCCAGCAGTTTACGGGCGCGACAGAACTATGGCTACACCTTC. It encodes CASSLRARQNYGYTF.

The sample holds many counts of this clonotype. The rearrangement links TRBV30 to TRBJ2-1; TRBD1 aligns across 7 bases. Trimming at V came to 4 bases and at J to 2 bases, leaving 17 bases not matched to a gene. The CDR3 has 18 residues. Germline assignment: CDR1 GTSNPN and CDR2 SVGIG (reference sequence). This chain's CDR3 is CAWTKGGASRKTYNEQFF. In nucleotides, the CDR3 is TGTGCCTGGACTAAAGGGGGCGCGTCACGAAAAACCTACAATGAGCAGTTCTTC.

This clonotype was detected many times. The chain joins TRBV20-1 to TRBJ1-5; TRBD1 might be the D (6 bases). This CDR3 comprises 14 residues. V was pared by 3 bases and J by 7 bases, with 16 bases between. Per the germline V gene, CDR1 is DFQATT and CDR2 is SNEGSKA (reference sequence). The CDR3 coding sequence is TGCAGTGCTAGGACCGGGGGCGGAGGCCAGCCCCAGCATTTT. Amino acid sequence: CSARTGGGGQPQHF.

This clonotype was detected many times. The genes are TRBV12-3 or TRBV12-4 and TRBJ2-1; TRBD2 matches 15 bases. The V segment lost 5 bases and the J segment 7 bases; nucleotides outside the gene matches: 9. The CDR3 is made up of 17 amino acids. CDR3 in amino acids: CASSVGLAGGPGNEQFF. The CDR3 region has the DNA TGTGCCAGCAGTGTAGGACTAGCGGGGGGGCCGGGAAATGAGCAGTTCTTC.